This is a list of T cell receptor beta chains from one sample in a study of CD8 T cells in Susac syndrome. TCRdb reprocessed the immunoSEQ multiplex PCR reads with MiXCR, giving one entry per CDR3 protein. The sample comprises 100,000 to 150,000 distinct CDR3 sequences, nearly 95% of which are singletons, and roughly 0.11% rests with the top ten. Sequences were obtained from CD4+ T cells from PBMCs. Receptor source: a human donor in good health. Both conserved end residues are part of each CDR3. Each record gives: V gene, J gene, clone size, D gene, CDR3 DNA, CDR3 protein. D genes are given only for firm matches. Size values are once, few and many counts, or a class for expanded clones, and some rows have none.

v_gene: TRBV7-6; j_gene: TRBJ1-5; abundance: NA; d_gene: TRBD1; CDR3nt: TGTGCCAGCAGCGGACAGGAAAATCAGCCCCAGCATTTT; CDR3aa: CASSGQENQPQHF
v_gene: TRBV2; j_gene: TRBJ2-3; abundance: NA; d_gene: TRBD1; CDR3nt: TGTGCCAGCACTTCGACAGGGGTGGCAGATACGCAGTATTTT; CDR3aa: CASTSTGVADTQYF
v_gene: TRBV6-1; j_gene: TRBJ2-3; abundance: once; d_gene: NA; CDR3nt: TGTGCCAGCAGCCCGGGCAGCCGGGAGAGGACAGATACGCAGTATTTT; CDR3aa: CASSPGSRERTDTQYF
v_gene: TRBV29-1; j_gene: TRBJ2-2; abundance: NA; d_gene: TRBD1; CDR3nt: TGCAGCGTTGAAGATAGGGACAGGGTCAACACCGGGGAGCTGTTTTTT; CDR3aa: CSVEDRDRVNTGELFF
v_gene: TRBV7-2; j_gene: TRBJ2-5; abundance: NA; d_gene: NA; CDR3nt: TGTGCCAGCAGCTCCCGGGCCTCTAGGGAGACCCAGTACTTC; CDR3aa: CASSSRASRETQYF
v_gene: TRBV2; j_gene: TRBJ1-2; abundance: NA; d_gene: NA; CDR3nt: TGTGCCAGCAGTGAGACCTTAGGGGCTGGATATGGCTACACCTTC; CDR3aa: CASSETLGAGYGYTF
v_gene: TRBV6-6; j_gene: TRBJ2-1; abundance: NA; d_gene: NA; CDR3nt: TGTGCCAGCAGTTACCGGGCAGGGGCGTACAATGAGCAGTTCTTC; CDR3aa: CASSYRAGAYNEQFF
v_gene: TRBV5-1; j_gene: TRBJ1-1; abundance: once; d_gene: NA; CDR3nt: TGCGCCAGCAGCCCTCTCTTGAACACTGAAGCTTTCTTT; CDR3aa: CASSPLLNTEAFF
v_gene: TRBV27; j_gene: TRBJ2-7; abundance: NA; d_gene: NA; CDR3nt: TGTGCCAGCAAACCCCTCTTTGGAGGGAGCCTCTACGAGCAATACTTC; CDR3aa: CASKPLFGGSLYEQYF
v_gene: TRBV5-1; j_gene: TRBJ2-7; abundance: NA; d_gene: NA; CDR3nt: TGCGCCAGCAGCTTGGGGACTACCTCCTACGAGCAGTACTTC; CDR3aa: CASSLGTTSYEQYF
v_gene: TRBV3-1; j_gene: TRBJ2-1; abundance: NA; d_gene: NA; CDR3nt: TGTGCCAGCAGCCAAAACGCGGGCTCCTACAATGAGCAGTTCTTC; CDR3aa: CASSQNAGSYNEQFF
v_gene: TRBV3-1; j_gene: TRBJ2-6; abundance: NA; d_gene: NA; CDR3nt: TGTGCCAGCAGCCAAAAGGGGTCTGGGGCCAACGTCCTGACTTTC; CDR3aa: CASSQKGSGANVLTF
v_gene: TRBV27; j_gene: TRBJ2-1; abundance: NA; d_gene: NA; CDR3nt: TGTGCCAGCAGTTCCTTGGGGTCGGGTGAGCAGTTCTTC; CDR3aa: CASSSLGSGEQFF
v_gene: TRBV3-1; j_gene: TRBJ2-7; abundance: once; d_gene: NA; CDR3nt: TGTGCCAGCAGCCGACACTACGAGCAGTACTTC; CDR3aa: CASSRHYEQYF
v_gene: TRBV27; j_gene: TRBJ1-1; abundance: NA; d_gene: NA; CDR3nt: TGTGCCAGCAGTCCCGGGCCTCCAGGGACTGAAGCTTTCTTT; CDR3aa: CASSPGPPGTEAFF
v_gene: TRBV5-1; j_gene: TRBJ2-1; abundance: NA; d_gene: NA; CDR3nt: TGCGCCAGCAGCGCCGACCCCCCCGGAGTATACAATGAGCAGTTCTTC; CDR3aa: CASSADPPGVYNEQFF
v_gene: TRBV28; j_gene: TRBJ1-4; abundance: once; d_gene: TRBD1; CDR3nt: TGTGCCAGCAGTCCAGGGGGGACAGGTGAAAAACTGTTTTTT; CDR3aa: CASSPGGTGEKLFF
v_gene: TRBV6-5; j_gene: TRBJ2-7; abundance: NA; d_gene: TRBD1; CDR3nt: TGTGCCAGCAGTTACTCGGGACAGGGGATCTCCTACGAGCAGTACTTC; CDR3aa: CASSYSGQGISYEQYF
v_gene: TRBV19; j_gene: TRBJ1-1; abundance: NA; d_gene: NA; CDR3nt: TGTGCCAGTACCCGACTGAACACTGAAGCTTTCTTT; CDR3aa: CASTRLNTEAFF
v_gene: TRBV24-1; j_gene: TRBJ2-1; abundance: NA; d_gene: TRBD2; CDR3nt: TGTGCCACCAGTGATTCCGGGACTAACAATGAGCAGTTCTTC; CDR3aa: CATSDSGTNNEQFF
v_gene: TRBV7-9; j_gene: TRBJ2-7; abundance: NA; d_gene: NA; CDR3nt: TGTGCCAGCAGCGCTTCCTACGGCAGACCCTACGAGCAGTACTTC; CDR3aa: CASSASYGRPYEQYF
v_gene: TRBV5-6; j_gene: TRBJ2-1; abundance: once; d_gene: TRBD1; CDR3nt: TGTGCCAGCTCCCGGGACAGGGACTACAATGAGCAGTTCTTC; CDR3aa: CASSRDRDYNEQFF
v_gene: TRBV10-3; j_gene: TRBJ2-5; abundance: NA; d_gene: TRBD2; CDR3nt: TGTGCCATCAGCCTCGGACTAGCGGAGACCCAGTACTTC; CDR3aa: CAISLGLAETQYF
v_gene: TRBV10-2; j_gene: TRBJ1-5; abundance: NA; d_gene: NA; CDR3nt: TGCGCCAGCAGTGAGCCCAATCAGCCCCAGCATTTT; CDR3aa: CASSEPNQPQHF
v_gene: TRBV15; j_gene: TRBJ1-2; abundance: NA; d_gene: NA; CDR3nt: TGTGCCACCAGCATCGGAGGCGGAAAAGGCTACACCTTC; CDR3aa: CATSIGGGKGYTF
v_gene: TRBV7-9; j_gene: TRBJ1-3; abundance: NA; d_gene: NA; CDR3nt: TGTGCCAGCAGCTTAGAACTTCTCTCTGGAAACACCATATATTTT; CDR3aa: CASSLELLSGNTIYF
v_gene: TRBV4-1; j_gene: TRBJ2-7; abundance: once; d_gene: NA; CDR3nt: TGCGCCAGCAGCCATACTAGGCAACCCGGGGACGAGCAGTACTTC; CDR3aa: CASSHTRQPGDEQYF
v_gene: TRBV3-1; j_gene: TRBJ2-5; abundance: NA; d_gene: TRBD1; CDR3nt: TGTGCCAGCAGCCAAAGGGACAGGGGGCATCAAGAGACCCAGTACTTC; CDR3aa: CASSQRDRGHQETQYF
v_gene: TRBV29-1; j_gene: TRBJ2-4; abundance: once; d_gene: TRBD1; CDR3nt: TGCAGCGTGGCGACAGGGGTCAAAAACATTCAGTACTTC; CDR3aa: CSVATGVKNIQYF
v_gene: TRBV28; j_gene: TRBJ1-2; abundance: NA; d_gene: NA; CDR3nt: TGTGCCAGCAGTTTATCCGGGACCTATGGCTACACCTTC; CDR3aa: CASSLSGTYGYTF
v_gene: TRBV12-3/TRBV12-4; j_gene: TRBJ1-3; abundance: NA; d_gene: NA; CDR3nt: TGTGCCAGTGAACAGGGCTTTGGAAACACCATATATTTT; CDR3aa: CASEQGFGNTIYF
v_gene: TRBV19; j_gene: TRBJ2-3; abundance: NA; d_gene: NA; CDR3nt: TGTGCCAGTAGTGCCCCGGGGTTGAGCACAGATACGCAGTATTTT; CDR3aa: CASSAPGLSTDTQYF
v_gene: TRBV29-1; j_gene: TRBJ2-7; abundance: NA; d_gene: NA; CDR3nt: TGCAGCGTTGAAGGTGTGCAAGGGTACGAGCAGTACTTC; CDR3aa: CSVEGVQGYEQYF
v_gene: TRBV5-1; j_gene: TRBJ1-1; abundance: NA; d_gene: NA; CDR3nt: TGCGCCAGCAGCTACCCGGACGGGAACACTGAAGCTTTCTTT; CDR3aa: CASSYPDGNTEAFF
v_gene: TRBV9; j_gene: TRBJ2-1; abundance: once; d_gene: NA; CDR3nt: TGTGCCAGCAGCGTAGTGGGAGCGAATGAGCAGTTCTTC; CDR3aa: CASSVVGANEQFF
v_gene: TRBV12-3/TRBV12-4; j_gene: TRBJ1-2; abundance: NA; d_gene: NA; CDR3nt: TGTGCCAGCAGACCTAGGGGAACAGGTGACTATGGCTACACCTTC; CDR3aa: CASRPRGTGDYGYTF
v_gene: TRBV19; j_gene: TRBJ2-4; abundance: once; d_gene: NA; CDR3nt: TGTGCCAGTACCCCCAGGGTAGCCAAAAACATTCAGTACTTC; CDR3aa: CASTPRVAKNIQYF
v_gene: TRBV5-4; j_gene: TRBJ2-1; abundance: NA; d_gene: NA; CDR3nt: TGTGCCAGCAGCACGACAAAGCAGGGTAATGAGCAGTTCTTC; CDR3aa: CASSTTKQGNEQFF
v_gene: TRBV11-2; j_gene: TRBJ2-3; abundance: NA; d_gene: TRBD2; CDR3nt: TGTGCCAGCAGCTTAGCCCCGACTAGCGGCACAGATACGCAGTATTTT; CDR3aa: CASSLAPTSGTDTQYF
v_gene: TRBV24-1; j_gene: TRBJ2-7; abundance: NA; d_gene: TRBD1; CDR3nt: TGTGCCACCAGTGATGGAGGGACAGGAGCCTACGAGCAGTACTTC; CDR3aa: CATSDGGTGAYEQYF
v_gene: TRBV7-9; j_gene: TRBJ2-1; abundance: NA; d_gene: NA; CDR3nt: TGTGCGGGCGAGCCAAACAATGAGCAGTTCTTC; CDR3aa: CAGEPNNEQFF
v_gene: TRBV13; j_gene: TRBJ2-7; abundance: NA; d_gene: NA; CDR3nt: TGTGCCAGCAGCTCGTACAGGAGATCCTCCTACGAGCAGTACTTC; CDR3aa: CASSSYRRSSYEQYF
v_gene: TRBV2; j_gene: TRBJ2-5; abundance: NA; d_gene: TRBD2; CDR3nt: TGTGCCAGCAGTGCCGGGACTAGCGGGCGGCAAGAGACCCAGTACTTC; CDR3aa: CASSAGTSGRQETQYF
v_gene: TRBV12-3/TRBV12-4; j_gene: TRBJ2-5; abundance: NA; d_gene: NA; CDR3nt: TGTGCCAGCAGTCCCCTCGAGGGAGAGACCCAGTACTTC; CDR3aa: CASSPLEGETQYF
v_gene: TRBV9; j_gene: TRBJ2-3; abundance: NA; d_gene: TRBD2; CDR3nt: TGTGCCAGCAGCGTACCCCTAGCGGGAGGCACAGATACGCAGTATTTT; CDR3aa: CASSVPLAGGTDTQYF
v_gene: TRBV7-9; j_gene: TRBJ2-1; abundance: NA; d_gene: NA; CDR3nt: TGTGCCAGCAGCCAGACTGCCAAAGGGGTAGCCTGGCCCAATGAGCAGTTCTTC; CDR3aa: CASSQTAKGVAWPNEQFF
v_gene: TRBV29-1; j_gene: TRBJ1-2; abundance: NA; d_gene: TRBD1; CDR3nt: TGCAGCGTTGGAGGGACAGGCTATGGCTACACCTTC; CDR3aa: CSVGGTGYGYTF
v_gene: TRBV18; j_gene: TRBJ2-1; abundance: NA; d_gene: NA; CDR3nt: TGTGCCAGCTCACCACAAGCTCTCGAGCAGTTCTTC; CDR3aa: CASSPQALEQFF
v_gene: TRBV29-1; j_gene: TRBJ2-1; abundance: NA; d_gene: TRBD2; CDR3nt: TGCAGCGTTGAAGAAGTAGTAGCGGGAGATTATTTAAATGAGCAGTTCTTC; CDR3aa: CSVEEVVAGDYLNEQFF